The clone carrying this T cell receptor (beta chain) was picked up a small number of times. The data stem from a study of CD8 T cells in ankylosing spondylitis. Making the TCR beta libraries involved quantitative 5'-RACE with molecular barcodes. TCRdb processed the 5' RACE reads anew with MiXCR; each CDR3 protein has one entry. Of tens of thousands of distinct CDR3 sequences listed, about a sixth are singletons. The germline V gene has CDR1 MNHEY and CDR2 SVGAGI. The CDR3 covers 15 residues. J lost 4 bases, V lost 0 bases, and 1 base had no gene match. The receptor's source is a male donor with ankylosing spondylitis or in good health (not recorded which). The gene calls are TRBV6-5 and TRBJ2-1; TRBD1 matches at 9 bases. The sample was blood. CDR3 loop: CASSYSDRGYNEQFF. The CDR3 region has the DNA TGTGCCAGCAGTTACTCTGACAGGGGGTACAATGAGCAGTTCTTC.